Sequencing of this T cell receptor (beta chain) was carried out in a study of T cell responses to AZD1222 COVID-19 vaccine. Whole-study findings and limits: Females made up more of the donors, who were largely white British, and clonal diversity may have come out too low.

Repertoires were generated with immunoSEQ multiplex PCR, while TCRdb's copy carries only in-frame clones and drops some. Of around 110,000 clones listed, approximately 85% are singletons. A remark on this clone: Its target is not known.

The CDR3 covers 15 residues. The V and J ends lost 5 bases and 0 bases respectively, with 12 bases between them. CDR1 and CDR2 (germline): SGHRS, YFSETQ. The TCR was taken from an adult in good health. Source: peripheral blood, taken on day 0 of MenACWY control vaccination. The rearrangement uses TRBV5-1 and TRBJ1-3; the D is unclear. The CDR3: CASRAQFNSGNTIYF. The CDR3 nucleotides are TGCGCCAGCAGGGCTCAGTTTAACTCTGGAAACACCATATATTTT.